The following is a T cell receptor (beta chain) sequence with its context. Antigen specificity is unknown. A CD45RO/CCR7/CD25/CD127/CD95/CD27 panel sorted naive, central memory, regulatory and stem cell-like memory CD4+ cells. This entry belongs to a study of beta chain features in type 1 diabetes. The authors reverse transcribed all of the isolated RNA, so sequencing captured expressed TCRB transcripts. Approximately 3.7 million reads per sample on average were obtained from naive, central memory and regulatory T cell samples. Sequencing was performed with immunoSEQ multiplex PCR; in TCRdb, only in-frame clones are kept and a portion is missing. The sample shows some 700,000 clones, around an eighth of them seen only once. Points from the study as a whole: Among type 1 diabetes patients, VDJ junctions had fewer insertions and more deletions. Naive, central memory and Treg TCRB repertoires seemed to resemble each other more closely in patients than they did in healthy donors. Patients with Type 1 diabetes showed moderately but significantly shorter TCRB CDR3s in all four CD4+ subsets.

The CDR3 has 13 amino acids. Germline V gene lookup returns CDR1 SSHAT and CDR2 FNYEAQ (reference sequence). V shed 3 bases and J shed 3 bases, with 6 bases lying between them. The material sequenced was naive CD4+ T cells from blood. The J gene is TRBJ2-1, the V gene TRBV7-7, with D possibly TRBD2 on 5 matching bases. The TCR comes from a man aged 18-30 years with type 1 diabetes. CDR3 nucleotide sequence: TGTGCCAGCAGCTTTCGGGACTACAATGAGCAGTTCTTC. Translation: CASSFRDYNEQFF.